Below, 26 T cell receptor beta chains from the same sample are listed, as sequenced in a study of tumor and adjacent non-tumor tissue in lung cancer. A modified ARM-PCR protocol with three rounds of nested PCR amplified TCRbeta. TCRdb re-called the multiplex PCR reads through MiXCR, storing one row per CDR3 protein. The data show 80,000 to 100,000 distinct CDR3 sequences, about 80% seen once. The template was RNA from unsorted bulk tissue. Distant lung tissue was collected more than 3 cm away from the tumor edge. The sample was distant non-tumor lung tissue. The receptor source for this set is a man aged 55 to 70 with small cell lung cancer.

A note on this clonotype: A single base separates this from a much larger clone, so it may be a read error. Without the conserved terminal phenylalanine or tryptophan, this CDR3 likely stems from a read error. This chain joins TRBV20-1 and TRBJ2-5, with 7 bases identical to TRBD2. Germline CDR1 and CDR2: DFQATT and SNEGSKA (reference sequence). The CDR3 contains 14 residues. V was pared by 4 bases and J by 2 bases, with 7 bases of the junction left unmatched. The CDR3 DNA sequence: TGCAGTGCTACTACTAGCGTCACACAAGAGACCCAGTACATC. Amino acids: CSATTSVTQETQYI.

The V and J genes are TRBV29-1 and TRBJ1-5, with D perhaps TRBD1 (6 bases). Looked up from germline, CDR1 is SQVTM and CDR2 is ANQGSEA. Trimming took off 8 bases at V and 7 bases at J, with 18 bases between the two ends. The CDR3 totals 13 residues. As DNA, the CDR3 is TGCAGCTTTGGAGGGACAAGGAACCAGCCCCAGCATTTT. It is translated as CSFGGTRNQPQHF. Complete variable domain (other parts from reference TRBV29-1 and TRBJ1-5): SAVISQKPSRDICQRGTSLTIQCQVDSQVTMMFWYRQQPGQSLTLIATANQGSEATYESGFVIDKFPISRPNLTFSTLTVSNMSPEDSSIYLCSFGGTRNQPQHFGDGTRLSIL.

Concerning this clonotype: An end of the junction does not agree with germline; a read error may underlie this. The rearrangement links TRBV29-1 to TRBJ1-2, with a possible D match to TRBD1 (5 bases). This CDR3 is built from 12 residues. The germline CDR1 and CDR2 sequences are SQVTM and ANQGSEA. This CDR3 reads CSARDSNYDYTF. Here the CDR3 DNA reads TGCAGCGCCAGGGACTCCAATTATGACTACACCTTC.

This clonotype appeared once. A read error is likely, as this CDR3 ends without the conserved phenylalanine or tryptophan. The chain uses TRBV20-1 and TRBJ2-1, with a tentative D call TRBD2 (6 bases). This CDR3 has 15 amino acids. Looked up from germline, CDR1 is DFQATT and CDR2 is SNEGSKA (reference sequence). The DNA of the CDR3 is TGCAGTGTTAGAGTACGGGAGAGGCCCTACAATGAGCAGTTCTTA. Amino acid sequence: CSVRVRERPYNEQFL.

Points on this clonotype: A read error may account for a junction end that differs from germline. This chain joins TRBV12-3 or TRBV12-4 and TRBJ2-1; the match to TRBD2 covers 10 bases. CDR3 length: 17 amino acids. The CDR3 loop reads CVSSQGLATRGGNEQFF. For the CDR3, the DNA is TGTGTCAGCAGTCAGGGACTAGCGACTCGGGGGGGAAATGAGCAGTTCTTC.

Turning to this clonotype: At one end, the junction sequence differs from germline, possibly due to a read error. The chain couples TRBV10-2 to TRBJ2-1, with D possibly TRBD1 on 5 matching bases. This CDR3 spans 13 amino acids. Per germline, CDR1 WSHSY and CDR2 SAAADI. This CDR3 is CASCDTDQGEQFF. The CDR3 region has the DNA TGTGCCAGCTGCGATACTGACCAGGGTGAGCAGTTCTTC.

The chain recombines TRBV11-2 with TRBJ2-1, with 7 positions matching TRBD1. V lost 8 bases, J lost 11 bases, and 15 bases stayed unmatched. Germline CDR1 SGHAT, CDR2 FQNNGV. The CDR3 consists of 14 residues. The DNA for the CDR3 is TGTGCCAGCCAGAATCGACAGGGCGATAGACAGCAGTTCTTC. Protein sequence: CASQNRQGDRQQFF.

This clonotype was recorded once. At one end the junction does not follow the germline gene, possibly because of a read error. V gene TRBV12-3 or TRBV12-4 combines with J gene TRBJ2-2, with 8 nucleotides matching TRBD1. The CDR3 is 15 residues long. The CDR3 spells CASSFYGTGTWELFF. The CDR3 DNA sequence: TGTGCCAGCAGTTTCTATGGGACAGGCACCTGGGAGCTGTTTTTT.

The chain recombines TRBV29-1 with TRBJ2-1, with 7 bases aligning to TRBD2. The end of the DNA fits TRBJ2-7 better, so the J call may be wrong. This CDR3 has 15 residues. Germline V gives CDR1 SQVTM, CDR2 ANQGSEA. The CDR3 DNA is TGCATCGGAGCCCCGTTGCGGGGGTATTACGATGAGCAGTACTTC. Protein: CIGAPLRGYYDEQYF.

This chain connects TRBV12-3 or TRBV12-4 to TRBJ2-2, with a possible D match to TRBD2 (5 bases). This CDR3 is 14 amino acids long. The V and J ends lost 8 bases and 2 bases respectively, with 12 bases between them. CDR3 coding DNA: TGTGCCAGCCGTCCCGGAGGCAACACCGGGGAGCTGTTTTTT. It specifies CASRPGGNTGELFF.

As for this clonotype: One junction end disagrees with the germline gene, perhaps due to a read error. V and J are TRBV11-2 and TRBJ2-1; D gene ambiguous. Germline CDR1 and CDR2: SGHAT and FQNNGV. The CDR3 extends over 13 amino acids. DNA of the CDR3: TGTGCCAGCAGCTTAGAGGGTTCCTGTGAGCGGTTCTTC. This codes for CASSLEGSCERFF.

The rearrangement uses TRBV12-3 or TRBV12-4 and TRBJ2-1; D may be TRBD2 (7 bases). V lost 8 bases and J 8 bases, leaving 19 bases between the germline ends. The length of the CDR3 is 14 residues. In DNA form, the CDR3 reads TGTGCCAGCGCGGCTAGGGGGGGTCACGATGAGCAGTTCTTC. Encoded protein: CASAARGGHDEQFF.

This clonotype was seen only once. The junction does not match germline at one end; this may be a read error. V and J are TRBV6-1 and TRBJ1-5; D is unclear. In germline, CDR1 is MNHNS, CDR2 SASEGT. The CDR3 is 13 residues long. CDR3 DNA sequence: TGTGCCAGCAGTGAACAGGTGTGGCAGCCCCATCATTTT. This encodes CASSEQVWQPHHF.

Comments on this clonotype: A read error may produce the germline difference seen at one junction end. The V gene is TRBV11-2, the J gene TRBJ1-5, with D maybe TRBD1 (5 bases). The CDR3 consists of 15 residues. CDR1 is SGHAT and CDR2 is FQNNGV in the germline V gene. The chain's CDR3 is CASNPRDGTRRPQHF. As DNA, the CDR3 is TGTGCTAGCAACCCGAGGGACGGCACTAGACGGCCCCAGCATTTT.

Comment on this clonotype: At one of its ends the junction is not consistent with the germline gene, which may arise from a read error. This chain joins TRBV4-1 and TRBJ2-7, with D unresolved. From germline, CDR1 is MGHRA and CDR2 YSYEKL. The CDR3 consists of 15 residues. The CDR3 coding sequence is TGCGCCAGCAGCCAAGGAGTCCGCAGCTCCTACGAGCAGTGCTTC. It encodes CASSQGVRSSYEQCF.

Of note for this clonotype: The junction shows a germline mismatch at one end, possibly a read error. CDR3 coding DNA: TGCGCCAGCAACAGCATGGGGGCCTATACCGGGGAGCCGTTTTTT. It codes for CASNSMGAYTGEPFF. This chain links TRBV4-1 with TRBJ2-2; possibly TRBD1 for D (6 bases). There are 15 residues in the CDR3. Germline CDR1 reads MGHRA; CDR2 reads YSYEKL.

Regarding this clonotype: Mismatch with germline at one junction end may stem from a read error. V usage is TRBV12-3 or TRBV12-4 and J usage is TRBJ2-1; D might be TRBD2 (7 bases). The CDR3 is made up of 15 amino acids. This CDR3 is CASSFWWEGENEQLF. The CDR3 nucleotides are TGTGCCAGCAGTTTTTGGTGGGAGGGGGAAAATGAGCAGTTATTC.

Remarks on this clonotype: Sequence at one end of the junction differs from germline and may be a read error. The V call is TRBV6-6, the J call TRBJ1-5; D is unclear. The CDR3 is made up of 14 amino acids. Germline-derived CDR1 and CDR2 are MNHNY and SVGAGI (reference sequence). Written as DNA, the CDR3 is TGTGCCAGCAGTCTGTACAGTGGAGACCAGCCTCAGCATTTT. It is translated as CASSLYSGDQPQHF.

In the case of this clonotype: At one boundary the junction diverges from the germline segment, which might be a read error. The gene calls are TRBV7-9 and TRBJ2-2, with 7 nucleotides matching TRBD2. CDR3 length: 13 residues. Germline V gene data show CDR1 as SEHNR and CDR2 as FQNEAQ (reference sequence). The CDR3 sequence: CASSPSGPGKLFF. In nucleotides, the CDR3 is TGTGCCAGTAGCCCTAGCGGACCCGGGAAGCTGTTTTTT.

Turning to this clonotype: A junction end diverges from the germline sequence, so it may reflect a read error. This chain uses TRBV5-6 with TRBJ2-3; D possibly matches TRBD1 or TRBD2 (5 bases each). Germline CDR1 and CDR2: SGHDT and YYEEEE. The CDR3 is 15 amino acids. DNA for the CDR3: TGTGCCAGCAACTCCCCAGGGACGCACACAGATACTCAGTATTTT. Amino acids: CASNSPGTHTDTQYF.

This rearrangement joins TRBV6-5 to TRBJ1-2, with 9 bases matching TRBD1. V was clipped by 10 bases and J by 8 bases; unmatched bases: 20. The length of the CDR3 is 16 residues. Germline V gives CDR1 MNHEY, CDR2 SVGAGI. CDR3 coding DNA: TGTGCCAACATTTCCTACAGGGGGCAGGCCGAGGGGGGCTACACCTTC. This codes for CANISYRGQAEGGYTF.

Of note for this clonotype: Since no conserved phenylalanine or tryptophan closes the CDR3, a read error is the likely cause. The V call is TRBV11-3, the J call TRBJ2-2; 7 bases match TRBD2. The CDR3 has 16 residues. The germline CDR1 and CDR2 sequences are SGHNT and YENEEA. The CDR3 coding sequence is TGTACCAGCAGCTTAACCGCGGGAGTAGTCACCGGGGAGCTGTTTTGT. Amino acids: CTSSLTAGVVTGELFC.

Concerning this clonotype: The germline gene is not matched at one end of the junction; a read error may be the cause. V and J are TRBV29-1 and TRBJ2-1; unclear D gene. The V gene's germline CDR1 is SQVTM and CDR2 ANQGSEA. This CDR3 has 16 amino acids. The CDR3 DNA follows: TGCAACGTTGAAGTGGGCGGCCCAAGGGCGTACAATGAGGAGTTCTTC. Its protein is CNVEVGGPRAYNEEFF.

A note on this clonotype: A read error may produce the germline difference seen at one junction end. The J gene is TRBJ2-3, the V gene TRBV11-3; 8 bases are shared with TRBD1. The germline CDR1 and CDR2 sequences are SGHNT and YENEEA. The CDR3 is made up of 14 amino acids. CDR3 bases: TGTGCCAGTAGCTTAGAGGGGACAGGAGATACGCAGTATTTT. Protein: CASSLEGTGDTQYF.

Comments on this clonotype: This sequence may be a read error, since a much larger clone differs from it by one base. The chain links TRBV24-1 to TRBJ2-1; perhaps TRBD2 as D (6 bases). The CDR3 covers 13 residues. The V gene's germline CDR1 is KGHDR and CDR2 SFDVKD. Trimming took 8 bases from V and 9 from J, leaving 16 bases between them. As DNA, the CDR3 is TGTGCCACCAATACGGGAGTGAGCGGTGAGCAGTTCTTC. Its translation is CATNTGVSGEQFF.

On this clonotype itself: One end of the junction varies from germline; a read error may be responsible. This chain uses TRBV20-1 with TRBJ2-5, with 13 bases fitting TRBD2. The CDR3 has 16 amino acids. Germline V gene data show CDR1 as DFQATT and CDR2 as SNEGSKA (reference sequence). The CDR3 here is CSAETGTSGDQQTQYF. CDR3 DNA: TGCAGTGCTGAAACCGGGACTAGCGGGGACCAACAGACCCAGTACTTC.